This T cell receptor beta chain was captured by sequencing in a study of cytomegalovirus exposure and HLA in healthy donors. Of note for this clone: The target antigen is unknown.

From germline, CDR1 is LGHNA and CDR2 YNFKEQ. There are 18 residues in the CDR3. The study's findings and limits: Association of a missense DCLRE1C variant with TCR beta V- and J-gene trimming was reported in a later analysis.

Donors had nominal health at sampling but likely had unrecorded immune exposures. Primers: 60 Vbeta forward and 13 Jbeta reverse. The table came from immunoSEQ multiplex PCR; TCRdb's copy has only in-frame clones and leaves some out. In the table there are about 130,000 clones, approximately 82% of which are singletons. The TCR sequence derives from a man aged 50 to 60 in good health and CMV-seronegative. V is TRBV4-2 and J is TRBJ2-5, with D possibly matching TRBD1 (6 bases). The DNA matches TRBJ2-7 better at its end, which makes the J call doubtful. The sequenced material came from PBMCs. The CDR3 sequence is CASSQESLGTLAIHEQYF. The DNA of the CDR3 is TGTGCCAGCAGCCAAGAATCCTTGGGGACACTTGCAATCCACGAGCAGTACTTC.